These 30 T cell receptor beta chains were all obtained from the same sample, sequenced in a study of blood T cell repertoires in COVID-19. Profiled with immunoSEQ multiplex PCR; TCRdb holds only in-frame clones, not every one. This sample has just over 150,000 clones, with roughly four fifths found just once. The material sequenced was peripheral blood. These receptors were obtained from a woman aged 80 or over with acute or convalescent COVID-19.

This clone was recorded only once. V and J are TRBV11-2 and TRBJ1-2; TRBD1 agrees at 12 bases. Per the germline V gene, CDR1 is SGHAT and CDR2 is FQNNGV. Germline trimming cut 5 bases from V and 4 bases from J; bases unmatched to any gene: 8. This CDR3 spans 16 amino acids. In DNA form, the CDR3 reads TGTGCCAGCAGCCCGAGGGACAGGGGGCTTGGCTATGGCTACACCTTC. Translating gives CASSPRDRGLGYGYTF.

The table lists this clone with a count of one. This chain links TRBV13 with TRBJ2-1; possibly TRBD1 for D (5 bases). V was shortened by 0 bases and J by 0 bases, with 9 bases between the two germline ends. There are 16 residues in the CDR3. Germline CDR1 PRHDT, CDR2 FYEKMQ (reference sequence). CDR3 nucleotides: TGTGCCAGCAGCTTAGGTGAGACAGCCTCCTACAATGAGCAGTTCTTC. Its translation: CASSLGETASYNEQFF.

The chain is built from TRBV7-2 and TRBJ2-1; 9 bases match TRBD2. Germline V gives CDR1 SGHTA, CDR2 FQGNSA. The CDR3 extends over 15 amino acids. The J segment lost 8 bases and the V segment lost 5 bases, leaving 10 bases of the junction unmatched. The DNA for the CDR3 is TGTGCCAGCAGCCAAACCGGGACTAGCTATCATGAGCAGTTCTTC. Its protein product is CASSQTGTSYHEQFF.

The rearrangement links TRBV2 to TRBJ2-3; 7 bases match TRBD2. Germline CDR1 is SNHLY and CDR2 is FYNNEI. Trimming removed 7 bases from V and 6 bases from J; junction bases left unmatched: 13. The CDR3 consists of 15 residues. The CDR3 sequence: CASTPSGDFGDTQYF. The CDR3 nucleotides are TGTGCCAGCACGCCTAGCGGCGATTTTGGGGATACGCAGTATTTT.

The chain combines TRBV2 with TRBJ2-5, with 7 positions matching TRBD2. CDR1 SNHLY and CDR2 FYNNEI come from the germline V gene. The CDR3 sequence is 15 residues long. V shed 8 bases, J shed 5 bases, and the junction held 14 bases outside the gene matches. CDR3 bases: TGTGCCAGCCGGGGGGTGGGGAGCCCCGGGGAGACCCAGTACTTC. The encoded protein is CASRGVGSPGETQYF. The complete variable domain, with remaining parts taken from reference TRBV2 and TRBJ2-5, reads EPEVTQTPSHQVTQMGQEVILRCVPISNHLYFYWYRQILGQKVEFLVSFYNNEISEKSEIFDDQFSVERPDGSNFTLKIRSTKLEDSAMYFCASRGVGSPGETQYFGPGTRLLVL.

This rearrangement joins TRBV6-2 or TRBV6-3 to TRBJ2-7, with TRBD1 identical over 10 bases. The CDR3 is 13 residues long. V shed 4 bases, J shed 7 bases, and the junction held 4 bases outside the gene matches. CDR1 MNHEY and CDR2 SVGEGT come from the germline V gene. The CDR3 is CASSSGQGREQYF. The CDR3 nucleotides read TGTGCCAGCAGTTCGGGACAGGGGAGGGAGCAGTACTTC.

V and J are TRBV30 and TRBJ1-2; tentatively, D is TRBD1 (5 bases). V was trimmed by 3 bases and J by 4 bases, leaving 12 bases between them. The CDR3 runs 13 residues. Per the germline V gene, CDR1 is GTSNPN and CDR2 is SVGIG (reference sequence). The CDR3 DNA reads as TGTGCCTGGAGCCCCATGGGGGGCTATGGCTACACCTTC. As protein: CAWSPMGGYGYTF.

A remark on this clone: The same CDR3 can be traced to other DNA sequences in this sample. This chain joins TRBV27 and TRBJ2-1; D is undetermined. Germline V CDR1 and CDR2: MNHEY, SMNVEV (reference sequence). The CDR3 consists of 11 residues. Trimming removed 4 bases at V and 7 bases at J, with 5 bases between. CDR3 bases: TGTGCCAGCAGTTCACGGAATGAGCAGTTCTTC. Translated, it gives CASSSRNEQFF.

This clone came up once. This chain's CDR3 is CASSMGQGFDGYTF. The CDR3 region has the DNA TGTGCCAGTAGTATGGGACAGGGATTCGATGGCTACACCTTC. The chain has TRBV19 and TRBJ1-2; 9 nucleotides line up with TRBD1. This CDR3 spans 14 amino acids. Germline CDR1 and CDR2: LNHDA and SQIVND (reference sequence). With 3 bases clipped from V and 6 bases from J, the junction kept 5 bases outside the gene matches.

CDR3 region: CASSEYSGVYNEQFF. Written as DNA, the CDR3 is TGTGCCAGCAGTGAATACAGCGGGGTCTACAATGAGCAGTTCTTC. The chain has TRBV6-1 and TRBJ2-1, with 7 bases matching TRBD2. In germline, CDR1 is MNHNS, CDR2 SASEGT. CDR3 length: 15 residues. Trimming removed 2 bases from V and 3 bases from J; junction bases left unmatched: 4.

The rearrangement uses TRBV7-2 and TRBJ2-7; 7 bases map to TRBD1. This CDR3 is built from 14 residues. With 3 bases clipped from V and 4 bases from J, the junction kept 6 bases outside the gene matches. Germline V lookup: CDR1 SGHTA, CDR2 FQGNSA. CDR3 amino acids: CASSFWDSSYEQYF. DNA for the CDR3: TGTGCCAGCAGCTTTTGGGACAGTAGTTACGAGCAGTACTTC.

The chain uses TRBV6-2 or TRBV6-3 and TRBJ2-7; unclear D gene. Germline V CDR1 and CDR2: MNHEY, SVGEGT. The CDR3 has 13 residues. Trimming removed 2 bases from V and 3 bases from J, with 8 bases in between. The CDR3 DNA sequence: TGTGCCAGCAGTTACACGAGGATCTACGAGCAGTACTTC. Translating gives CASSYTRIYEQYF.

The V gene is TRBV28, the J gene TRBJ1-4, with D possibly being TRBD1 (6 bases). This CDR3 is built from 16 residues. Germline assignment: CDR1 MDHEN and CDR2 SYDVKM. The V end lost 3 bases, the J end lost 7 bases, and 18 bases lay between the germline ends. CDR3 loop: CASSFQTGYGFEKLFF. CDR3 DNA: TGTGCCAGCAGTTTCCAAACAGGGTACGGTTTTGAAAAACTGTTTTTT.

This chain connects TRBV5-1 to TRBJ2-1, with 11 nucleotides matching TRBD2. Germline V gene sequence: CDR1 SGHRS, CDR2 YFSETQ. This CDR3 comprises 16 residues. The V segment lost 2 bases and the J segment 7 bases; nucleotides outside the gene matches: 8. The CDR3 region is CASSLRASGRKNEQFF. Here the CDR3 DNA reads TGCGCCAGCAGCTTAAGGGCTAGCGGGAGGAAGAATGAGCAGTTCTTC.

This clone was observed a single time. The J gene is TRBJ1-5, the V gene TRBV7-8; 7 nucleotides agree with TRBD1. The germline V gene has CDR1 SGHVS and CDR2 FQNEAQ. This CDR3 is built from 14 residues. The V segment lost 4 bases and the J segment 5 bases; nucleotides outside the gene matches: 5. CDR3 sequence reads: CASSSGTDYQPQHF. The CDR3 DNA is TGTGCCAGCAGCTCGGGGACAGATTATCAGCCCCAGCATTTT.

J is TRBJ1-2 and V is TRBV29-1, with a tentative D call TRBD1 (5 bases). This CDR3 contains 12 residues. The V end lost 3 bases, the J end lost 1 base, and 6 bases lay between the germline ends. From germline, CDR1 is SQVTM and CDR2 ANQGSEA. DNA for the CDR3: TGCAGCGTTGATAGGGGTAACTATGGCTACACCTTC. Its protein product is CSVDRGNYGYTF. The full variable domain, its missing parts supplied by reference TRBV29-1 and TRBJ1-2, is SAVISQKPSRDICQRGTSLTIQCQVDSQVTMMFWYRQQPGQSLTLIATANQGSEATYESGFVIDKFPISRPNLTFSTLTVSNMSPEDSSIYLCSVDRGNYGYTFGSGTRLTVV.

The V and J genes are TRBV6-5 and TRBJ2-7, with D possibly TRBD1 on 6 matching bases. V lost 7 bases and J lost 0, with 13 bases in between. Germline lookup yields CDR1 MNHEY and CDR2 SVGAGI. This CDR3 spans 14 amino acids. The CDR3 bases are TGTGCCAGCACCGATTGGACAGTCTCCTACGAGCAGTACTTC. Protein sequence: CASTDWTVSYEQYF.

V and J are TRBV6-2 or TRBV6-3 and TRBJ2-1, with 8 bases fitting TRBD2. V lost 4 bases, J lost 4 bases, and 6 bases stayed unmatched. The CDR3 sequence is 15 residues long. Germline V gives CDR1 MNHEY, CDR2 SVGEGT. DNA for the CDR3: TGTGCCAGCAGTTTCCAGCGGGAGAGGTACAATGAGCAGTTCTTC. Its translation: CASSFQRERYNEQFF.

The chain links TRBV7-6 to TRBJ2-7; 8 nucleotides align to TRBD1. Losses at the gene ends were 5 bases for V and 4 bases for J; bases not matched to a gene: 10. The CDR3 has 15 residues. Germline assignment: CDR1 SGHVS and CDR2 FNYEAQ. In DNA, the CDR3 is TGTGCCAGCAGCAATGGACAGGGCCCTGGGTACGAGCAGTACTTC. Residues: CASSNGQGPGYEQYF. The full variable domain, with the rest looked up from reference TRBV7-6 and TRBJ2-7, is GAGVSQSPRYKVTKRGQDVALRCDPISGHVSLYWYRQALGQGPEFLTYFNYEAQQDKSGLPNDRFSAERPEGSISTLTIQRTEQRDSAMYRCASSNGQGPGYEQYFGPGTRLTVT.

The rearrangement joins TRBV6-2 or TRBV6-3 to TRBJ2-1; D is unresolved. Germline V CDR1 and CDR2: MNHEY, SVGEGT. The CDR3 totals 13 residues. V was cut by 3 bases and J by 7 bases, with 10 bases left in between. CDR3 loop: CASSYRVGNEQFF. Here the CDR3 DNA reads TGTGCCAGCAGTTATCGGGTCGGGAATGAGCAGTTCTTC.

The rearrangement joins TRBV7-2 to TRBJ2-3, with D possibly matching TRBD2 (6 bases). The CDR3 contains 16 residues. Germline loops: CDR1 SGHTA, CDR2 FQGNSA. V dropped 1 base and J dropped 1 base, with 12 bases sitting between them. CDR3 nucleotide sequence: TGTGCCAGCAGCTTAGGGGAGGCGGGACGCACAGATACGCAGTATTTT. Its translation: CASSLGEAGRTDTQYF.

This clone has only one observation. This sequence joins TRBV11-2 and TRBJ1-1, with D unclear. V gave up 1 base and J gave up 7 bases, with 10 bases separating them. CDR1 and CDR2 (germline): SGHAT, FQNNGV. The CDR3 has 13 amino acids. Here the CDR3 DNA reads TGTGCCAGCAGCTTAGGAAGAGGCCGTGAAGCTTTCTTT. Translation gives CASSLGRGREAFF.

The V and J genes are TRBV6-4 and TRBJ2-1, with TRBD2 matching 12 bases. V was pared by 7 bases and J by 7 bases, with 5 bases of the junction left unmatched. The length of the CDR3 is 14 residues. Germline V CDR1 and CDR2: MRHNA, SNTAGT. CDR3: CASKRLAGANEQFF. The CDR3 bases are TGTGCCAGCAAAAGACTAGCGGGAGCTAATGAGCAGTTCTTC.

This rearrangement joins TRBV4-1 to TRBJ2-7; D possibly corresponds to TRBD2 (5 bases). CDR1 is MGHRA and CDR2 is YSYEKL in the germline V gene. CDR3 length: 17 amino acids. Trimming shortened V by 0 bases and J by 4 bases, and 19 bases separated the two germline ends. CDR3 region: CASSQEDLGPRGYEQYF. DNA for the CDR3: TGCGCCAGCAGCCAAGAAGACTTAGGCCCCCGAGGGTACGAGCAGTACTTC.

The genes are TRBV27 and TRBJ1-1, with no clear D. The CDR3 spans 13 residues. CDR1 is MNHEY and CDR2 is SMNVEV in the germline V gene (reference sequence). Between the trimmed V and J ends, which lost 5 bases and 3 bases, there was a span of 10 bases. As DNA, the CDR3 is TGTGCCAGCAGTGCCGGGGAGGACACTGAAGCTTTCTTT. Amino acid sequence: CASSAGEDTEAFF.

The V gene is TRBV2, the J gene TRBJ1-2; D unclear. Germline-derived CDR1 and CDR2 are SNHLY and FYNNEI. The CDR3 loop spans 14 amino acids. The V end was cut by 3 bases, the J end by 4 bases, with 12 bases between. The CDR3 region is CASSDRGLGYGYTF. In DNA form, the CDR3 reads TGTGCCAGCAGTGATAGAGGGTTAGGCTATGGCTACACCTTC.

This sequence joins TRBV4-3 and TRBJ2-7, with D hard to call. V shed 3 bases and J shed 3 bases, with 12 bases lying between them. Germline-derived CDR1 and CDR2 are LGHNA and YSLEER. The CDR3 is 14 amino acids. This chain's CDR3 is CASSQAISGYEQYF. The CDR3 nucleotides are TGCGCCAGCAGCCAGGCCATCTCGGGCTACGAGCAGTACTTC.

This chain joins TRBV29-1 and TRBJ1-1; 7 positions agree with TRBD1. In germline, CDR1 is SQVTM, CDR2 ANQGSEA. The V segment lost 6 bases and the J segment 10 bases; nucleotides outside the gene matches: 8. The CDR3 covers 11 residues. This CDR3 is CSVPGGRTAFF. The CDR3 bases are TGCAGCGTGCCAGGGGGACGGACAGCTTTCTTT.

DNA of the CDR3: TGTGCCAGTAGAGATAGCAGGGGGCGAGGCTTTGGAAACACCATATATTTT. This translates into CASRDSRGRGFGNTIYF. V gene TRBV19 combines with J gene TRBJ1-3; 8 nucleotides agree with TRBD1. The CDR3 sequence is 17 residues long. Germline assignment: CDR1 LNHDA and CDR2 SQIVND (reference sequence). J was trimmed by 3 bases and V by 6 bases; bases with no gene match: 13.

The V gene is TRBV4-3, the J gene TRBJ2-7, with 9 bases fitting TRBD1. This CDR3 region has 16 residues. V lost 0 bases and J lost 3; bases outside the gene matches: 6. In germline, CDR1 is LGHNA, CDR2 YSLEER. The CDR3 DNA reads as TGCGCCAGCAGCCAAGACCACCCGGGACAGGGCTACGAGCAGTACTTC. Translated: CASSQDHPGQGYEQYF.